This T cell receptor (beta chain) derives from a study of T cell changes during pregnancy in multiple sclerosis. The CDR3 loop spans 18 amino acids. After removal of 0 bases from V and 3 bases from J, the junction contained 13 bases not matched to a gene. Germline V gives CDR1 LNHNV, CDR2 YYDKDF (reference sequence). Clones were read by immunoSEQ multiplex PCR, and TCRdb kept only the in-frame ones, dropping some. The sample consists of roughly 110,000 clones, 92% of them appearing once. The chain couples TRBV15 to TRBJ2-7; 8 bases map to TRBD1. The source was peripheral blood, collected in the third trimester of pregnancy. The origin of this receptor is a female donor with multiple sclerosis, enrolled in a pregnancy study. CDR3 sequence reads: CATSRELSGQGAFYEQYF. The CDR3 DNA reads TGTGCCACCAGCAGAGAATTATCGGGGCAGGGGGCATTCTACGAGCAGTACTTC.